Below, one T cell receptor (beta chain) is given with its context. Its antigen is undetermined. The CDR3 has 13 residues. The J segment lost 7 bases and the V segment lost 3 bases, leaving 4 bases of the junction unmatched. CDR1 is SGHDN, CDR2 FVKESK, per germline. It was into CD45RA+ naive and CD45RA-negative memory subsets that the CD4+ cells were split. This record belongs to a study of shared clonotypes between healthy human individuals. Study-level information: Each donor contributed plates that comprised three CD4 naive, three CD4 memory, two CD8 naive and one CD8 memory. Notes on the study in general: Estimated richness values were generally larger in naive subsets than in memory subsets.

The method was immunoSEQ multiplex PCR; TCRdb's version includes in-frame clones alone and lacks a portion of them. The profile shows about 1 million clones, about 75% of them singletons. Sequenced input: memory CD4+ T cells sorted from blood. This sample's subset: CD45RA-negative fraction. The receptor was derived from a man younger than 30 in good health. This chain uses TRBV14 with TRBJ2-3; the match to TRBD2 covers 7 bases. The chain's CDR3 is CASSHAGANTQYF. The CDR3 DNA sequence: TGTGCCAGCAGCCACGCGGGAGCGAATACGCAGTATTTT.